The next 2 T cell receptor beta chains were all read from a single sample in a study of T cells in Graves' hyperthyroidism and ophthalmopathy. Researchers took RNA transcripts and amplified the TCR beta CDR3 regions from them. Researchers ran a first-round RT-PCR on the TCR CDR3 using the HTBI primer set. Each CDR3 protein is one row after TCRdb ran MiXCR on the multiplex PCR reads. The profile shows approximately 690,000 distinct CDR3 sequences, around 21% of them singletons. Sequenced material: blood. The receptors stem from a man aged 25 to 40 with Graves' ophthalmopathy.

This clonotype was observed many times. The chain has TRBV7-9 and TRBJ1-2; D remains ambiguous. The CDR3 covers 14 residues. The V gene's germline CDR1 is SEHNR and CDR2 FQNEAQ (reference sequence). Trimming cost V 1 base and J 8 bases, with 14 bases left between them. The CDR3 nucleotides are TGTGCCAGCAGCTTAGAAACACAGAGGGAAGGCTACACCTTC. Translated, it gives CASSLETQREGYTF.

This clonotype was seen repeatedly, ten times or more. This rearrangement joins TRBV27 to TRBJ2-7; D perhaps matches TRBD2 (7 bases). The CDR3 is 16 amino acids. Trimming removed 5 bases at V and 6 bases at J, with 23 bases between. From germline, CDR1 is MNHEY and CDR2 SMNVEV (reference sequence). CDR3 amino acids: CASSPSGGARAPEQYF. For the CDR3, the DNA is TGTGCCAGCAGTCCCTCTGGGGGGGCCCGCGCCCCCGAGCAGTACTTC.